The 24 T cell receptor beta chains presented below share a single source sample, sequenced in a study of blood T cell repertoires in COVID-19. The method was immunoSEQ multiplex PCR; TCRdb's version includes in-frame clones alone and lacks a portion of them. The sample shows a few hundred thousand clones, 70% to 90% of them seen only once. Sequences were obtained from PBMCs or T cells enriched from blood (not recorded which). The receptors come from a woman aged 25-40 years who had recovered from COVID-19.

The V gene is TRBV19, the J gene TRBJ2-7; D possibly corresponds to TRBD2 (6 bases). The V and J ends lost 5 bases and 3 bases respectively, with 17 bases between them. From germline, CDR1 is LNHDA and CDR2 SQIVND (reference sequence). This CDR3 contains 15 residues. CDR3 coding DNA: TGTGCCAGTAGTGGACTACCCGGGACCCTCTACGAGCAGTACTTC. This translates into CASSGLPGTLYEQYF.

This clone was picked up a small number of times. The chain combines TRBV28 with TRBJ1-1, with TRBD1 as a possible D gene (5 bases). The CDR3 is 17 amino acids. Trimming stripped 7 bases from V and 2 bases from J, with 23 bases between. Germline V gene lookup returns CDR1 MDHEN and CDR2 SYDVKM. The CDR3 spells CASIPGGAGPENTEAFF. CDR3 DNA sequence: TGTGCCAGCATCCCCGGGGGTGCAGGACCCGAAAACACTGAAGCTTTCTTT.

Only one count was recorded for this clone. The chain combines TRBV28 with TRBJ2-7, with TRBD2 matching over 8 bases. V trimming: 11 bases; J trimming: 0 bases; junction bases outside the gene matches: 9. Per germline, CDR1 MDHEN and CDR2 SYDVKM. The CDR3 extends over 14 amino acids. The CDR3 loop reads CAGGEAGDSYEQYF. CDR3 bases: TGTGCCGGCGGGGAAGCGGGGGACTCCTACGAGCAGTACTTC.

V gene TRBV3-1 (or the pseudogene TRBV3-2) combines with J gene TRBJ1-1; D is possibly TRBD1 (6 bases). CDR3 length: 13 amino acids. Trimming took off 1 base at V and 4 bases at J, with 7 bases between the two ends. CDR1 is LGHDT and CDR2 is YNNKEL in the germline V gene (reference sequence). The CDR3 reads CASSQVGATEAFF. The CDR3 DNA is TGTGCCAGCAGCCAAGTGGGGGCCACTGAAGCTTTCTTT.

This clone occurred a few times. The chain links TRBV30 to TRBJ1-1, with a tentative D call TRBD1 (6 bases). The CDR3 spans 13 residues. Germline V gene data show CDR1 as GTSNPN and CDR2 as SVGIG (reference sequence). Trimming pared 2 bases from V and 5 bases from J, leaving 12 bases between. DNA of the CDR3: TGTGCCTGGAGTCTAGCAGGGGTTACTGAAGCTTTCTTT. Amino acid sequence: CAWSLAGVTEAFF.

The chain employs TRBV2 and TRBJ2-5; 12 bases are a match to TRBD2. V was pared by 5 bases and J by 2 bases, with 12 bases of the junction left unmatched. Germline values: CDR1 SNHLY, CDR2 FYNNEI. CDR3 length: 18 amino acids. Here the CDR3 DNA reads TGTGCCAGCAGTCCCCGACTAGCGGGGGCCCCGGGGCAAGAGACCCAGTACTTC. Protein sequence: CASSPRLAGAPGQETQYF.

The rearrangement joins TRBV7-2 to TRBJ1-3, with D maybe TRBD1 (5 bases). There are 18 residues in the CDR3. Germline V lookup: CDR1 SGHTA, CDR2 FQGNSA. Trimming stripped 2 bases from V and 2 bases from J, with 19 bases between. The CDR3 nucleotides read TGTGCCAGCAGCTTAAAGGGGTCGGGCAGTCTGACTGGAAACACCATATATTTT. Translating it yields CASSLKGSGSLTGNTIYF.

This clone was observed a single time. V gene TRBV20-1 combines with J gene TRBJ2-7, with a weak D call TRBD1 (5 bases). Germline CDR1 is DFQATT and CDR2 is SNEGSKA (reference sequence). V was cut by 3 bases and J by 5 bases, with 11 bases left in between. This CDR3 region has 12 residues. CDR3: CSASVGDDEQYF. CDR3 DNA sequence: TGCAGTGCTAGTGTAGGGGATGACGAGCAGTACTTC.

The V call is TRBV11-3, the J call TRBJ2-5; 9 positions match TRBD1. Germline loops: CDR1 SGHNT, CDR2 YENEEA. Trimming removed 5 bases from V and 0 bases from J; junction bases left unmatched: 4. The CDR3 has 15 residues. DNA of the CDR3: TGTGCCAGCAGCCGGCGACAGGGGGACCAAGAGACCCAGTACTTC. This sequence encodes CASSRRQGDQETQYF.

The CDR3 protein is CASSYSGTSEGEQYF. CDR3 DNA sequence: TGTGCCAGCAGTTACTCGGGTACTAGCGAGGGCGAGCAGTACTTC. V and J are TRBV6-5 and TRBJ2-7; 7 positions agree with TRBD2. The length of the CDR3 is 15 residues. The J segment lost 6 bases and the V segment lost 0 bases, leaving 8 bases of the junction unmatched. Per germline, CDR1 MNHEY and CDR2 SVGAGI.

V is TRBV5-8 and J is TRBJ1-5; D is perhaps TRBD1 (5 bases). The CDR3 runs to 15 residues. The germline CDR1 and CDR2 sequences are SGHTS and YDEGEE. The germline V and J ends were trimmed by 2 bases and 1 base, with 10 bases remaining between them. CDR3: CASSLGGDSNQPQHF. The CDR3 nucleotides read TGTGCCAGCAGCTTAGGCGGGGACAGCAATCAGCCCCAGCATTTT.

The rearrangement uses TRBV20-1 and TRBJ1-1, with D hard to call. This CDR3 region has 11 residues. Germline values: CDR1 DFQATT, CDR2 SNEGSKA (reference sequence). CDR3 in amino acids: CRAGKNTEAFF. CDR3 nucleotide sequence: TGCAGGGCGGGAAAGAACACTGAAGCTTTCTTT.

The chain combines TRBV7-3 with TRBJ2-1; 13 bases match TRBD2. CDR1 and CDR2 (germline): SGHTA, FQGTGA. The CDR3 is 19 amino acids. Unmatched junction bases numbered 10, after V lost 5 bases and J lost 0 bases. The CDR3 region is CASSQSGTSGIISYNEQFF. The CDR3 DNA reads as TGTGCCAGCAGCCAGTCCGGGACTAGCGGGATTATCTCCTACAATGAGCAGTTCTTC.

The V call is TRBV6-5, the J call TRBJ1-6; D might be TRBD1 (6 bases). There are 13 residues in the CDR3. Deletions cut 7 bases from V and 8 bases from J, with 12 bases between. From germline, CDR1 is MNHEY and CDR2 SVGAGI. CDR3 sequence (DNA): TGTGCCAGCACAGGGGACGGAGATTCACCCCTCCACTTT. Protein product: CASTGDGDSPLHF.

The chain employs TRBV6-5 and TRBJ1-1, with D perhaps matching TRBD1 (5 bases). The germline V gene has CDR1 MNHEY and CDR2 SVGAGI. Between the trimmed V and J ends, which lost 5 bases and 0 bases, there was a span of 13 bases. The CDR3 is 15 amino acids. This CDR3 reads CASSNHPRVNTEAFF. The CDR3 region has the DNA TGTGCCAGCAGTAACCACCCCAGGGTGAACACTGAAGCTTTCTTT.

The chain employs TRBV30 and TRBJ2-2; D is uncertain. Deletions cut 3 bases from V and 4 bases from J, with 18 bases between. CDR3 length equals 16 residues. Looked up from germline, CDR1 is GTSNPN and CDR2 is SVGIG (reference sequence). DNA for the CDR3: TGTGCCTGGAGCGACCTGAAGCGAGTAATCACCGGGGAGCTGTTTTTT. It encodes CAWSDLKRVITGELFF.

The chain recombines TRBV20-1 with TRBJ1-1; D gene uncertain. The V gene's germline CDR1 is DFQATT and CDR2 SNEGSKA (reference sequence). The V end lost 3 bases, the J end lost 5 bases, and 10 bases lay between the germline ends. The CDR3 loop spans 12 amino acids. This CDR3 is CSASSGQTEAFF. In DNA, the CDR3 is TGCAGTGCTAGTTCAGGTCAGACTGAAGCTTTCTTT.

V and J are TRBV7-9 and TRBJ1-1, with 7 bases that match TRBD1. Germline CDR1 is SEHNR and CDR2 is FQNEAQ (reference sequence). The V and J ends lost 6 bases and 1 base, in that order; junction bases with no gene match: 11. The CDR3 totals 16 residues. The CDR3 DNA is TGTGCCAGCAGGAACCCTGGTGCAGGGGGGAACACTGAAGCTTTCTTT. Protein sequence: CASRNPGAGGNTEAFF.

The chain is built from TRBV7-9 and TRBJ1-1, with 8 bases identical to TRBD1. CDR1 SEHNR and CDR2 FQNEAQ come from the germline V gene (reference sequence). The CDR3 covers 16 residues. With V trimmed by 5 bases and J by 0 bases, 8 bases remained unmatched. CDR3 DNA sequence: TGTGCCAGCAGCCACCCAGGGGGCGAGGTGAACACTGAAGCTTTCTTT. Translation: CASSHPGGEVNTEAFF.

The chain employs TRBV6-5 and TRBJ1-4, with D possibly TRBD1 on 6 matching bases. V was clipped by 7 bases and J by 8 bases, with 17 bases between them. This CDR3 comprises 14 residues. The germline V gene encodes CDR1 MNHEY and CDR2 SVGAGI. CDR3 coding DNA: TGTGCCAGCACCCACGGGGGGCCGTGGGAAAAACTGTTTTTT. Translating gives CASTHGGPWEKLFF.

This chain uses TRBV7-9 with TRBJ1-6; D is uncertain. The germline gives CDR1 SEHNR, CDR2 FQNEAQ (reference sequence). The CDR3 length is 11 residues. Trimming stripped 1 base from V and 11 bases from J, with 3 bases between. CDR3 bases: TGTGCCAGCAGCTTAGGGCCACCCCTCCACTTT. It translates to CASSLGPPLHF.

The chain is built from TRBV30 and TRBJ2-3; tentatively, D is TRBD2 (7 bases). CDR3 size: 15 residues. V lost 1 base and J lost 2, with 13 bases in between. From germline, CDR1 is GTSNPN and CDR2 SVGIG (reference sequence). CDR3: CAWSAVGGHTDTQYF. The CDR3 bases are TGTGCCTGGAGTGCCGTGGGGGGGCACACAGATACGCAGTATTTT.

The chain carries TRBV2 and TRBJ1-4, with a possible D match to TRBD1 (5 bases). Germline V gene sequence: CDR1 SNHLY, CDR2 FYNNEI. Trimming stripped 8 bases from V and 4 bases from J, with 17 bases between. This CDR3 has 15 amino acids. The CDR3 is CASGEGTGDNEKLFF. CDR3 nucleotides: TGTGCCAGCGGGGAGGGTACAGGTGATAATGAAAAACTGTTTTTT.

The chain uses TRBV15 and TRBJ1-6; 7 positions agree with TRBD1. This CDR3 spans 19 amino acids. Germline lookup yields CDR1 LNHNV and CDR2 YYDKDF (reference sequence). J lost 0 bases, V lost 3 bases, and 11 bases had no gene match. CDR3 amino acids: CATSSWGTAVNSYNSPLHF. The CDR3 DNA follows: TGTGCCACCAGCAGTTGGGGGACAGCCGTTAACTCCTATAATTCACCCCTCCACTTT.